The TCR beta chain under discussion was sequenced for a study of T cell repertoires in cytomegalovirus infection. Study overall: CMV epitopes used comprised recently identified HLA-C-restricted ones and well-studied HLA-B-restricted ones.

MiXCR, run by TCRdb on the reads, gives a single entry per CDR3 protein. The profile shows around 900,000 distinct CDR3 sequences, around 32% of them singletons. With respect to this clonotype: Its antigen is unknown.

This TCR was sampled from a human donor in good health (CMV status not recorded). Some clones in this sample may be carry-over from other donors' samples. The sequencing here drew on cultured CD8+ T cells from PBMCs, taken from culture after CMV antigen stimulation.

The CDR3 spells CASSLGWTETSSTDTQYF. Here the CDR3 DNA reads TGTGCCAGCAGCTTGGGGTGGACAGAGACGTCCAGCACAGATACGCAGTATTTT. V is TRBV5-4 and J is TRBJ2-3; D is perhaps TRBD1 (6 bases). V gave up 0 bases and J gave up 0 bases, with 17 bases separating them. This CDR3 spans 18 amino acids. Germline CDR1 and CDR2: SGHNT and YYREEE (reference sequence).